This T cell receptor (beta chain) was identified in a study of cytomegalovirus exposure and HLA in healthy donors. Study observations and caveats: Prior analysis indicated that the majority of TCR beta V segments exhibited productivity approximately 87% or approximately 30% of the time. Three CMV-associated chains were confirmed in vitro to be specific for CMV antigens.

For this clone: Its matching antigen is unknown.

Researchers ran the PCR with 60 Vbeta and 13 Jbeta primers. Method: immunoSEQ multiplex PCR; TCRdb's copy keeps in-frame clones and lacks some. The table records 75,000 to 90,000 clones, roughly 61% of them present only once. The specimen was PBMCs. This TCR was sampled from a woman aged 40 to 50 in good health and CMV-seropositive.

The CDR3 spells CASNDREFTYEQYF. CDR3 sequence (DNA): TGTGCCAGCAATGATAGGGAGTTTACCTACGAGCAGTACTTC. This chain joins TRBV11-3 and TRBJ2-7, with D possibly matching TRBD2 (5 bases). V lost 7 bases and J 2 bases, leaving 15 bases between the germline ends. The CDR3 extends over 14 amino acids. In germline, CDR1 is SGHNT, CDR2 YENEEA.